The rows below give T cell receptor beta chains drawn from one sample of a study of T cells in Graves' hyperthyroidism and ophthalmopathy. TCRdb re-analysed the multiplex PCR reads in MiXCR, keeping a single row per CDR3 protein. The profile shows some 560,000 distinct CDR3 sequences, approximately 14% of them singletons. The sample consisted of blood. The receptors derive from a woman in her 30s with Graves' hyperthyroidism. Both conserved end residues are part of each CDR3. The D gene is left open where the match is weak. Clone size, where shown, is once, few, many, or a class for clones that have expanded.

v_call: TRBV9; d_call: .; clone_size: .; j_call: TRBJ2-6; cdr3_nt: TGTGCCAGCAGCCCACGGTGGGGGCTCGGTGGGGCCAACGTCCTGACTTTC; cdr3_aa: CASSPRWGLGGANVLTF
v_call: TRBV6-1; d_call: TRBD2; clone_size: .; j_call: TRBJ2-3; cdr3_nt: TGTGCCACCTCACTAGCGGGAACCCTGGGTACGCAGTATTTT; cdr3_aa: CATSLAGTLGTQYF
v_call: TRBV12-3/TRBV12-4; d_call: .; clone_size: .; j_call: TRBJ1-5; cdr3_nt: TGTGCCAGCAGTTTAGCTCAATTGGGGGATAGCAATCAGCCCCAGCATTTT; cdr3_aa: CASSLAQLGDSNQPQHF
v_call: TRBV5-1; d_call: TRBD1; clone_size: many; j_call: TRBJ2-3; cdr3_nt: TGCGCCAGCAGCACGGAGAGGGGGCAGGATACGCAGTATTTT; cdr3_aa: CASSTERGQDTQYF
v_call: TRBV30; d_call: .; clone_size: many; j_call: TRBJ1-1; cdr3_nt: TGTGCCTGGAGTTACGGAAGGAACACTGAAGCTTTCTTT; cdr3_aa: CAWSYGRNTEAFF
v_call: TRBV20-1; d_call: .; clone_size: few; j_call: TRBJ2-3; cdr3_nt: TGCAGTGTGTCCGGGGTTAAAAACACAGATACGCAGTATTTT; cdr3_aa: CSVSGVKNTDTQYF
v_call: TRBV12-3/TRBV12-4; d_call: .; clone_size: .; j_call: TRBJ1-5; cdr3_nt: TGTGCCAGCAGTTTATTCTCGGAGGATTTGGGTCAGCCCCAGCATTTT; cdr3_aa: CASSLFSEDLGQPQHF
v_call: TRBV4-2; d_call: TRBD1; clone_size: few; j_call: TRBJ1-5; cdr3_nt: TGTGCCAGCAGCCAGACTGACAGGGCGCGGGGTCAGCCCCAGCATTTT; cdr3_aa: CASSQTDRARGQPQHF
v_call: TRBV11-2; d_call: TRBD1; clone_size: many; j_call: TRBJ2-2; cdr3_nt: TGTGCCAGCAGCCGGACAGGGTTGGGGGAGCTGTTTTTT; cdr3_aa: CASSRTGLGELFF
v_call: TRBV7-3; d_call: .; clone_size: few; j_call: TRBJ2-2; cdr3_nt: TGTGCCAGCAGCCCCGGTTGGAGGGGAAGCACCGGGGAGCTGTTTTTT; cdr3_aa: CASSPGWRGSTGELFF
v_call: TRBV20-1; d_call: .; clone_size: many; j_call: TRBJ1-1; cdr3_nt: TGCAGTGCTAGAAGGGAGGGAATGAACACTGAAGCTTTCTTT; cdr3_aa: CSARREGMNTEAFF
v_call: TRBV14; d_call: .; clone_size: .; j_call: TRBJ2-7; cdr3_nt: TGTGCCAGCAGCCAAGCGGGAAACTCCTACGAGCAGTACTTC; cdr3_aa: CASSQAGNSYEQYF
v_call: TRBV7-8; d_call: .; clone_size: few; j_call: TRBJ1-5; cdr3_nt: TGTGCCAGCAGCTTAGCTGTGGCAGGCAATCAGCCCCAGCATTTT; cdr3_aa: CASSLAVAGNQPQHF
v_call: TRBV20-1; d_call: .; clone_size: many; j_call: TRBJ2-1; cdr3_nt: TGCAGTGCTCTGAGGCTAGCGAGTAATGAGCAGTTCTTC; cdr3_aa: CSALRLASNEQFF
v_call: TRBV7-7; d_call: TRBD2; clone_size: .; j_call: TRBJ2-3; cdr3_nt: TGTGCTAGCAGCCCCTGGGAGGGGTACGCAGATACGCAGTATTTT; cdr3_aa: CASSPWEGYADTQYF
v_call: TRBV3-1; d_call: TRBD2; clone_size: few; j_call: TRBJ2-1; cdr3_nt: TGTGCCAGCAGCCAAGATTCCCTAGCGGGAGGGTTTGAGCAGTTCTTC; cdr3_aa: CASSQDSLAGGFEQFF
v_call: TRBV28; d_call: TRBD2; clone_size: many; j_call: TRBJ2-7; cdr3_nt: TGTGCCAGCAGGCCACGAGCGGGAGGGCCTTTCTACGAGCAGTACTTC; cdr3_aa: CASRPRAGGPFYEQYF
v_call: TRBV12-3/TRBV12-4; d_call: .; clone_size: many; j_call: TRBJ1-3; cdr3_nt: TGTGCCAGCAGCCCCCCTATCGGAAACACCATATATTTT; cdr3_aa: CASSPPIGNTIYF
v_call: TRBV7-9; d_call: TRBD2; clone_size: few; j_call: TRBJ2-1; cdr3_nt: TGTGCCAGCAGCTTAATTCGCGGGGGGAACTACAATGAGCAGTTCTTC; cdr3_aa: CASSLIRGGNYNEQFF
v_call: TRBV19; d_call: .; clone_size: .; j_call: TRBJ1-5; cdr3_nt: TGTGCCAGTAGTATTGGAAAACTACGGAGCAATCAGCCCCAGCATTTT; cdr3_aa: CASSIGKLRSNQPQHF
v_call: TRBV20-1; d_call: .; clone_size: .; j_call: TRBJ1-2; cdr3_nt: TGCAGTGCTAGAGATTTCGGGACGAGGGAGAACTATGGCTACACCTTC; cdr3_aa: CSARDFGTRENYGYTF
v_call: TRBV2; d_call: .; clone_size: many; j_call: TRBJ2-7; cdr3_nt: TGTGCCAGCAGTGATTCGGGGCGGCACGCCTACGAGCAGTACTTC; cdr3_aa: CASSDSGRHAYEQYF
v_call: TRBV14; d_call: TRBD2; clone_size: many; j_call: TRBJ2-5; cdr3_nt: TGTGCCAGCAGCCTCCTCCGACTAGCGGCTGGTGAGACCCAGTACTTC; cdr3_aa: CASSLLRLAAGETQYF
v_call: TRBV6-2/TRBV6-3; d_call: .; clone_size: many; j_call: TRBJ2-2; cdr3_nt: TGTGCCAGCAGCCCAGCACGGCGGAAGACACCCGGAGCCGGGGAGCTGTTTTTT; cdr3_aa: CASSPARRKTPGAGELFF
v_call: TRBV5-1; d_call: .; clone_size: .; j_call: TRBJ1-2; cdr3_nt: TGTGCCAGCAGCTTGGTTCCGACACAGTACCAAAGGAACTATGGCTACACCTTC; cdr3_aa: CASSLVPTQYQRNYGYTF
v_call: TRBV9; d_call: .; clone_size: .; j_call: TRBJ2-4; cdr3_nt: TGTGCCAGCAGCTTGGGACCGCTGAATACGGCTCAGTACTTC; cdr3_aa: CASSLGPLNTAQYF
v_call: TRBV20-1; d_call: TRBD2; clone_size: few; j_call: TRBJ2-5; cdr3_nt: TGCAGTGCTAACCAACCGGGACTAGCGGGCCAAGAGACCCAGTACTTC; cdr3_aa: CSANQPGLAGQETQYF
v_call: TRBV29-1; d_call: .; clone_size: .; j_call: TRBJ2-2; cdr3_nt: TGCAGCGCGGCAGGGAGGACGAACACCGGGGAGCTGTTTTTT; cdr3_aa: CSAAGRTNTGELFF
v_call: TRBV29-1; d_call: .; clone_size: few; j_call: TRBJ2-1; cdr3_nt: TGCAGCGTTGAAGGGAGTCTCCCCACGGCAAGCTCCTACAATGAGCAGTTCTTC; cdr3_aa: CSVEGSLPTASSYNEQFF
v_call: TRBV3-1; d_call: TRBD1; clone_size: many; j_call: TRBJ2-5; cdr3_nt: TGTGCCAGCAGCCAAGCCGGACAGGGGGCAGAGACCCAGTACTTC; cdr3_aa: CASSQAGQGAETQYF
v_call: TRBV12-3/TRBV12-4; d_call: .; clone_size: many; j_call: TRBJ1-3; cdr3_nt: TGTGCCAGCAGTTTTCAGCCGGGTAGCCTCTCTGGAAACACCATATATTTT; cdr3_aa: CASSFQPGSLSGNTIYF
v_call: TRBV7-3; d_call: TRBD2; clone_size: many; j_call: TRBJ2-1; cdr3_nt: TGTGCCAGCAGCCAGACTAGCGGGAGTACCAATGAGCAGTTCTTC; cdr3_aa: CASSQTSGSTNEQFF
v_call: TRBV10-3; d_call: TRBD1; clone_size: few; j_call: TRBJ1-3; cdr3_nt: TGTGCCATCCGACAGGGCTCTGGAAACACCATATATTTT; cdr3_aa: CAIRQGSGNTIYF
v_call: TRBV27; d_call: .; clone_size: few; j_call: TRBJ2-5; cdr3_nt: TGTGCCAGCAGTACATGGGACCGCCAGGGGACCAAAGAGACCCAGTACTTC; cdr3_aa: CASSTWDRQGTKETQYF
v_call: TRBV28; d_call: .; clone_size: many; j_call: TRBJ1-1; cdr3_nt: TGTGCCAGCAGCTTACAGGACACTGAAGCTTTCTTT; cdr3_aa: CASSLQDTEAFF
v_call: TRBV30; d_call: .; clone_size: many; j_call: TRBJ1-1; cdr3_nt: TGTGCCTGGAGGCTGGGGCAATTCGGCACTGAAGCTTTCTTT; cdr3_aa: CAWRLGQFGTEAFF
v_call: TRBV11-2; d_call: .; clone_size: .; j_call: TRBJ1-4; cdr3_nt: TGTGCCAGCAGCCGAGGCTTTTCTAATGAAAAACTGTTTTTT; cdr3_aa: CASSRGFSNEKLFF
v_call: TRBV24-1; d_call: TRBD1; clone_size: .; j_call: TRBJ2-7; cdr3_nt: TGTGCCACCAGTGATGCCGACAGGGGAGGTCACGAGCAGTACTTC; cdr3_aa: CATSDADRGGHEQYF
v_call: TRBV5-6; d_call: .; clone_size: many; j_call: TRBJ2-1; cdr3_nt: TGTGCCAGCAGGTGGATGACCTACAATGAGCAGTTCTTC; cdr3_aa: CASRWMTYNEQFF
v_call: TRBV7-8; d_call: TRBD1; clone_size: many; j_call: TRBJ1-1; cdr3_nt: TGTGCCAGCAGCCCCCTGACAGGGATATCGGCTGAAGCTTTCTTT; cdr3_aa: CASSPLTGISAEAFF
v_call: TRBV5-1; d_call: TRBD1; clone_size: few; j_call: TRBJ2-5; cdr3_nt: TGCGCCAGCAGCCCGGACAGGGTTGGGACCCAGTACTTC; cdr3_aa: CASSPDRVGTQYF
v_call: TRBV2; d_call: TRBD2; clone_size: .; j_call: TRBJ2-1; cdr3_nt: TGTGCCAGCAGTGAATATAGGGAGGGCTCCTACAATGAGCAGTTCTTC; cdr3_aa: CASSEYREGSYNEQFF
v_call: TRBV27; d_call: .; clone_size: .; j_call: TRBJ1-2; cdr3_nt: TGTGCCAGCAGTGGCAGGGCCGATTGGTATGGCTACACCTTC; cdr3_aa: CASSGRADWYGYTF
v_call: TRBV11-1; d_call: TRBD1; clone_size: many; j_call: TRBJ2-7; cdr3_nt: TGTGCCAGCAGCCCGACAGGGGTCGAGCAGTACTTC; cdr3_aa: CASSPTGVEQYF
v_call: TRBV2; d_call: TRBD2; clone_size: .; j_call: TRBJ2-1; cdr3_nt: TGTGCCAGCAGCGTTAGCGCGGGGGTGGGGTACAATGAGCAGTTCTTC; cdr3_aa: CASSVSAGVGYNEQFF
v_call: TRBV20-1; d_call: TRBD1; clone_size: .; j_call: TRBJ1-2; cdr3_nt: TGCAGTGCTTCACAGGGGGCGCGTGGCTATGGCTACACCTTC; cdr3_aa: CSASQGARGYGYTF
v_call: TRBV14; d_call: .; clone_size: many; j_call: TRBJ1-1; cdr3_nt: TGTGCCAGCAGCCAAGTAAGAGCCGCTGAAGCTTTCTTT; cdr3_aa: CASSQVRAAEAFF
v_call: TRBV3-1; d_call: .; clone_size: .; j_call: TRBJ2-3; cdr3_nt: TGCGCCGGCAGCCAAGTAAAGACAGATACGCAGTATTTT; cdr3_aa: CAGSQVKTDTQYF
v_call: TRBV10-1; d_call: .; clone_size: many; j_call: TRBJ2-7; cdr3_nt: TGCGCCAGCAGCCCCCGGGGTCTAGCGTCCGAGCAGTACTTC; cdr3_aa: CASSPRGLASEQYF
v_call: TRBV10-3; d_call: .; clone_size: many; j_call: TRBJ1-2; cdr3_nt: TGTGCCATCAGTGGAACCTACAGGGCCGGTTACTATGGCTACACCTTC; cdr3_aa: CAISGTYRAGYYGYTF
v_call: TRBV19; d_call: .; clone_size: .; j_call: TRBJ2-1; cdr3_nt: TGTGCCAGTAGAAGCCGTAGGTCCTACAATGAGCAGTTCTTC; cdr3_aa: CASRSRRSYNEQFF
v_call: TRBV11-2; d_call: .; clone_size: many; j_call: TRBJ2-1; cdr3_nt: TGTGCCAGCAGCTCCGAGCGGACCGCCTACAATGAGCAGTTCTTC; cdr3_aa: CASSSERTAYNEQFF